The 18 T cell receptor beta chains reported below all come from one sample, sequenced in a study of spatial heterogeneity in lung cancer. Study-level points and caveats: Counts that tracked tumor mutation counts were those of expanded intratumoral alpha and beta TCRs.

Regarding time point: sample taken at primary tumor resection. TCRdb reprocessed the 5' RACE reads with MiXCR, giving one entry per CDR3 protein. This table holds 8,000 to 10,000 distinct CDR3 sequences, approximately 6.3% found once. Their antigen targets remain unknown. Sample: lung tumor tissue, taken at surgery. These receptors all stem from a male donor with early-stage non-small cell lung cancer.

This clonotype was detected many times. As an off-target read in a library built for alpha chains, this beta chain has a frequency of little significance. The rearrangement links TRBV12-3 or TRBV12-4 to TRBJ1-2, with D perhaps TRBD1 (6 bases). The CDR3 runs to 17 residues. Between the trimmed V and J ends, which lost 3 bases and 0 bases, there was a span of 17 bases. The CDR3 DNA reads as TGTGCCAGCAGTTTCTCCTTCGGACAGCGAACTAACTATGGCTACACCTTC. Translating it yields CASSFSFGQRTNYGYTF.

This clonotype showed up many times. As an off-target read in a library built for alpha chains, this beta chain has a frequency of little significance. This sequence joins TRBV6-1 and TRBJ1-1, with D unresolved. CDR3 length: 14 amino acids. The ends were cut back, 0 bases at V and 5 bases at J, with 10 bases in the middle. The germline V gene encodes CDR1 MNHNS and CDR2 SASEGT. CDR3: CASSEALTRTEAFF. As DNA, the CDR3 is TGTGCCAGCAGTGAAGCGCTGACGAGGACTGAAGCTTTCTTT.

This clonotype was seen at least ten times. In a library made to pick up alpha chains, this beta chain is a stray read with a size that means little. The J gene is TRBJ2-3, the V gene TRBV7-6; D is unresolved. CDR1 and CDR2 (germline): SGHVS, FNYEAQ. V lost 5 bases and J 8 bases, leaving 20 bases between the germline ends. The CDR3 has 15 residues. The CDR3 sequence is CASSLSSLESGTQYF. The DNA for the CDR3 is TGTGCCAGCAGCCTCTCATCTTTAGAGTCGGGTACGCAGTATTTT.

This clonotype appeared many times. This beta chain is a stray sequence in a library constructed for alpha chains; its clone size is not meaningful. The chain employs TRBV28 and TRBJ2-1, with 9 bases that match TRBD1. With 10 bases clipped from V and 2 bases from J, the junction kept 9 bases outside the gene matches. This CDR3 has 15 amino acids. CDR1 and CDR2 from the germline V gene are MDHEN and SYDVKM. The CDR3 loop is CANPRDRDPYNEQFF. CDR3 sequence (DNA): TGTGCCAACCCTCGGGACAGGGACCCCTACAATGAGCAGTTCTTC.

In its sample, this clonotype was seen many times. This beta chain appears as a stray read in a library generated for alpha chains; its size is not informative. J is TRBJ2-1 and V is TRBV28; 8 nucleotides line up with TRBD2. Per germline, CDR1 MDHEN and CDR2 SYDVKM. V shed 7 bases and J 5 bases; nucleotides not matched to a gene: 13. CDR3 length: 16 residues. In DNA form, the CDR3 reads TGTGCCAGCATTCCCCCCGGACTAGCAGGGGACAATGAGCAGTTCTTC. Residues: CASIPPGLAGDNEQFF.

This clonotype was counted ten times or more. A library prepared for alpha chains yielded this beta chain as an off-target read; its size is of little meaning. V is TRBV2 and J is TRBJ2-5, with D perhaps assigned TRBD1 or TRBD2 (6 bases each). V was pared by 6 bases and J by 5 bases, with 13 bases between. The CDR3 runs to 13 residues. CDR1 SNHLY and CDR2 FYNNEI come from the germline V gene. The CDR3 here is CASSGGGLETQYF. Here the CDR3 DNA reads TGTGCCAGCAGCGGAGGGGGGCTCGAGACCCAGTACTTC.

The table lists this clonotype with many counts. The size of this beta chain means little, since it is a stray read in a library made for alpha chains. This rearrangement joins TRBV20-1 to TRBJ2-7; no clear D. The CDR3 has 13 residues. Germline V lookup: CDR1 DFQATT, CDR2 SNEGSKA (reference sequence). The V gene lost 3 bases and the J gene lost 3 bases, with 12 bases spanning the gap. This CDR3 reads CSASAGLDYEQYV. Written as DNA, the CDR3 is TGCAGTGCTAGCGCCGGGTTGGACTACGAGCAGTACGTC.

This clonotype was recorded at least ten times. A library made for alpha chains picked up this beta chain off target, so its size means little. The V and J genes are TRBV7-2 and TRBJ1-1; D is unclear. CDR1 and CDR2 from the germline V gene are SGHTA and FQGNSA. This CDR3 has 13 amino acids. The ends were cut back, 3 bases at V and 1 base at J, with 6 bases in the middle. The CDR3: CASSFYQNTEAFF. The DNA for the CDR3 is TGTGCCAGCAGCTTTTATCAGAACACTGAAGCTTTCTTT. Based on the CDR3 plus reference TRBV7-2 and TRBJ1-1, the full variable domain is GAGVSQSPSNKVTEKGKDVELRCDPISGHTALYWYRQSLGQGLEFLIYFQGNSAPDKSGLPSDRFSAERTGGSVSTLTIQRTQQEDSAVYLCASSFYQNTEAFFGQGTRLTVV.

Points on this clonotype: Since the library was made to target alpha chains, this beta chain is a stray read and its abundance is not meaningful. This chain connects TRBV18 to TRBJ2-7; D assignment may be TRBD1 or TRBD2 (5 bases each). V was shortened by 2 bases and J by 7 bases, with 9 bases between the two germline ends. Germline V lookup: CDR1 KGHSH, CDR2 LQKENI. The CDR3 runs to 12 residues. The CDR3: CASSPGGGEQYF. The CDR3 bases are TGTGCCAGCTCACCAGGGGGTGGAGAGCAGTACTTC.

By frequency in the sample, this clonotype is medium-sized. A library made for alpha chains picked up this beta chain off target, so its size means little. The chain recombines TRBV12-3 or TRBV12-4 with TRBJ2-2, with 7 bases identical to TRBD1. Losses at the gene ends were 10 bases for V and 0 bases for J; bases not matched to a gene: 11. The CDR3 is 16 amino acids. Written as DNA, the CDR3 is TGTGCCACCTCTTCCGGGACAGACGCGAACACCGGGGAGCTGTTTTTT. As protein: CATSSGTDANTGELFF.

This clonotype was seen at least ten times. The size of this beta chain means little, since it is a stray read in a library made for alpha chains. This rearrangement joins TRBV20-1 to TRBJ2-2; D ambiguous. The CDR3 covers 15 residues. The V end was cut by 0 bases, the J end by 1 base, with 9 bases between. Per the germline V gene, CDR1 is DFQATT and CDR2 is SNEGSKA (reference sequence). The CDR3: CSARDWIQNTGELFF. CDR3 coding DNA: TGCAGTGCTAGAGATTGGATTCAGAACACCGGGGAGCTGTTTTTT.

This clonotype is medium-sized within its sample. A library made for alpha chains picked up this beta chain off target, so its size means little. V is TRBV27 and J is TRBJ2-1; no clear D gene. The CDR3 contains 15 residues. The V and J ends lost 2 bases and 4 bases respectively, with 12 bases between them. The germline V gene has CDR1 MNHEY and CDR2 SMNVEV (reference sequence). DNA of the CDR3: TGTGCCAGCAGTTTAAACTTCCCCCAATACAATGAGCAGTTCTTC. This gives the protein CASSLNFPQYNEQFF.

There are many counts of this clonotype. A library prepared for alpha chains yielded this beta chain as an off-target read; its size is of little meaning. The chain is built from TRBV6-1 and TRBJ1-5; D possibly corresponds to TRBD1 (6 bases). CDR1 is MNHNS and CDR2 is SASEGT in the germline V gene. Between the trimmed V and J ends, which lost 7 bases and 4 bases, there was a span of 8 bases. The CDR3 contains 12 residues. CDR3 nucleotides: TGTGCCAGCAACAGGGTTAATCAGCCCCAGCATTTT. Protein sequence: CASNRVNQPQHF.

This clonotype was found many times. This beta chain came through as a stray read in a library set up for alpha chains, and its size says little. The chain couples TRBV5-5 to TRBJ1-6, with a tentative D call TRBD1 (5 bases). The V gene lost 3 bases and the J gene lost 8 bases, with 15 bases spanning the gap. CDR1 and CDR2 (germline): SGHKS, YYEKEE (reference sequence). The CDR3 consists of 15 residues. The CDR3 nucleotides read TGTGCCAGCAGCTATCGACAGAGCCAGGATTCACCCCTCCACTTT. Translation: CASSYRQSQDSPLHF.

Relative to its sample, this clonotype is medium-sized. This beta chain represents an off-target read in a library built for alpha chains; its size is of limited meaning. V and J are TRBV10-3 and TRBJ1-5; TRBD1 might be the D (5 bases). The germline V and J ends were trimmed by 8 bases and 0 bases, with 14 bases remaining between them. Germline V gene sequence: CDR1 ENHRY, CDR2 SYGVKD. CDR3 length equals 15 residues. In DNA form, the CDR3 reads TGTGCCATCGGGACCGGCGATTATAGCAATCAGCCCCAGCATTTT. Translated, it gives CAIGTGDYSNQPQHF.

This clonotype was seen at least ten times. This beta chain slipped into a library made for alpha chains as a stray read, so its size is not meaningful. This chain uses TRBV11-3 with TRBJ2-1; 8 nucleotides agree with TRBD1. The V and J ends lost 4 bases and 3 bases, in that order; junction bases with no gene match: 11. Germline V gives CDR1 SGHNT, CDR2 YENEEA. The CDR3 spans 17 residues. CDR3 bases: TGTGCCAGCAGCTCCCGGAAAGGGGGACAGGTCTACAATGAGCAGTTCTTC. Encoded protein: CASSSRKGGQVYNEQFF.

At least ten counts were recorded for this clonotype. Within a library made for alpha chains, this beta chain is off target, and its count is uninformative. The genes are TRBV12-3 or TRBV12-4 and TRBJ2-6, with D hard to call. Trimming removed 5 bases from V and 1 base from J, with 9 bases in between. This CDR3 is built from 15 residues. The CDR3 sequence is CASSPQISGANVLTF. CDR3 nucleotide sequence: TGTGCCAGCAGTCCACAAATTTCTGGGGCCAACGTCCTGACTTTC.

This clonotype was detected many times. A library made for alpha chains picked up this beta chain off target, so its size means little. CDR3: CASPGSDTQYF. In nucleotides, the CDR3 is TGTGCCAGCCCGGGATCAGATACGCAGTATTTT. The chain links TRBV7-3 to TRBJ2-3; tentatively, D is TRBD2 (5 bases). Trimming took off 8 bases at V and 4 bases at J, with 7 bases between the two ends. This CDR3 region has 11 residues. Germline CDR1 SGHTA, CDR2 FQGTGA. Variable domain in full (rest from reference TRBV7-3 and TRBJ2-3): GAGVSQTPSNKVTEKGKYVELRCDPISGHTALYWYRQSLGQGPEFLIYFQGTGAADDSGLPNDRFFAVRPEGSVSTLKIQRTERGDSAVYLCASPGSDTQYFGPGTRLTVL.